The rows below give T cell receptor beta chains drawn from one sample of a study of shared clonotypes between healthy human individuals. Using immunoSEQ multiplex PCR, the repertoire was profiled, and TCRdb retains in-frame clones only, with some absent. The sample lists 180,000 or so clones; over 80% were seen once. The sequencing sample was made of naive CD4+ T cells sorted from blood. The receptors were sampled from a woman aged 25-40 years in good health. Both conserved end residues are part of each CDR3. Each record gives: D gene, clone size, J gene, V gene, CDR3 protein, CDR3 DNA. The D gene is left open where the match is weak. For some rows the clone size is stated as once, few or many, or as a class when expanded; others skip it.

TRBD1 . TRBJ2-3 TRBV6-1 CASSPGTGGDTQYF TGTGCCAGCAGCCCTGGGACAGGGGGAGATACGCAGTATTTT
. . TRBJ1-1 TRBV5-1 CASSLAWQMNTEAFF TGCGCCAGCAGCTTGGCCTGGCAGATGAACACTGAAGCTTTCTTT
. . TRBJ1-1 TRBV14 CASSQYSGALTEAFF TGTGCCAGCAGCCAATATTCAGGGGCGTTGACTGAAGCTTTCTTT
. . TRBJ2-5 TRBV11-3 CASSYASAAETQYF TGTGCCAGCAGTTACGCGTCAGCAGCAGAGACCCAGTACTTC
. . TRBJ1-4 TRBV27 CASRARGIQEKLFF TGTGCCAGCAGGGCGCGGGGCATACAAGAAAAACTGTTTTTT
TRBD2 . TRBJ2-7 TRBV6-6 CASRRAGRVFYEQYF TGTGCCAGCAGACGGGCCGGGAGGGTTTTCTACGAGCAGTACTTC
. . TRBJ1-2 TRBV5-6 CASSPAGVQGYTF TGTGCCAGCAGCCCGGCGGGGGTTCAGGGCTACACCTTC
TRBD1 . TRBJ1-2 TRBV28 CASTTEGTGGYGYTF TGTGCCAGCACTACAGAGGGGACAGGGGGCTATGGCTACACCTTC
. . TRBJ2-2 TRBV7-2 CASSPYGELFF TGTGCCAGCAGTCCCTACGGGGAGCTGTTTTTT
TRBD1 . TRBJ1-4 TRBV6-1 CASSGGTGGKLFF TGTGCCAGCAGTGGGGGGACAGGGGGAAAACTGTTTTTT
. once TRBJ2-1 TRBV28 CASSHRRGREQFF TGTGCCAGCAGTCACCGCCGGGGCCGGGAGCAGTTCTTC
. . TRBJ1-3 TRBV4-2 CASSQGNSGNTIYF TGTGCCAGCAGCCAAGGGAACTCTGGAAACACCATATATTTT
. . TRBJ1-2 TRBV2 CASSPGIANYGYTF TGTGCCAGCAGTCCAGGGATAGCTAACTATGGCTACACCTTC
TRBD1 . TRBJ1-5 TRBV19 CASSGTGGHQPQHF TGTGCCAGTAGCGGGACAGGGGGGCATCAGCCCCAGCATTTT
. . TRBJ1-3 TRBV7-8 CASSLARGQGNTIYF TGTGCCAGCAGCTTAGCGCGAGGACAAGGAAACACCATATATTTT
TRBD1 . TRBJ1-6 TRBV18 CASSPSPGTGEGSPLHF TGTGCCAGCTCACCATCGCCCGGGACAGGGGAAGGGTCACCCCTCCACTTT
. . TRBJ2-7 TRBV11-2 CASSLGHSYEQYF TGTGCCAGCAGCTTGGGGCACTCCTACGAGCAGTACTTC
TRBD2 . TRBJ2-5 TRBV10-3 CAISEAGAKLKETQYF TGTGCCATCAGTGAAGCGGGAGCCAAACTAAAAGAGACCCAGTACTTC
. . TRBJ2-4 TRBV29-1 CSVEGTTKNIQYF TGCAGCGTTGAGGGGACAACTAAAAACATTCAGTACTTC
TRBD1 once TRBJ1-6 TRBV9 CASTPTGTGDSPLHF TGTGCCAGCACCCCTACCGGGACAGGAGATTCACCCCTCCACTTT
. . TRBJ2-7 TRBV6-6 CASSYSANMNEQYF TGTGCCAGCAGTTACTCTGCGAATATGAACGAGCAGTACTTC
TRBD2 . TRBJ2-3 TRBV7-8 CASSLGLAGDTQYF TGTGCCAGCAGCTTAGGGCTAGCGGGAGATACGCAGTATTTT
TRBD1 . TRBJ1-2 TRBV6-1 CASSETNRGSNYGYTF TGTGCCAGCAGTGAAACTAACAGGGGGTCTAACTATGGCTACACCTTC
TRBD1 few TRBJ1-1 TRBV5-5 CASSWTGDTEAFF TGTGCCAGCAGCTGGACAGGAGACACTGAAGCTTTCTTT
. . TRBJ2-7 TRBV6-5 CASSYSVTATYEQYF TGTGCCAGCAGTTACTCGGTAACAGCCACCTACGAGCAGTACTTC
TRBD1 once TRBJ2-7 TRBV7-2 CASSLHQGAPSYEQYF TGTGCCAGCAGCTTACACCAGGGGGCCCCCTCCTACGAGCAGTACTTC
. . TRBJ2-7 TRBV27 CASSLTSRGFSYEQYF TGTGCCAGCAGTTTGACCTCCAGGGGCTTCTCCTACGAGCAGTACTTC
TRBD1 . TRBJ1-2 TRBV5-1 CASSLEGAGYTF TGCGCCAGCAGCTTGGAGGGGGCTGGCTACACCTTC
TRBD1 . TRBJ1-5 TRBV6-5 CASSRQGASNQPQHF TGTGCCAGCAGTCGACAGGGGGCCAGCAATCAGCCCCAGCATTTT
. . TRBJ2-7 TRBV27 CASMPLDAYEQYF TGTGCCAGCATGCCTTTGGACGCCTACGAGCAGTACTTC
. . TRBJ2-7 TRBV9 CASSVGPIPVAFEQYF TGTGCCAGCAGCGTCGGACCCATCCCGGTGGCCTTCGAGCAGTACTTC
TRBD2 . TRBJ2-7 TRBV7-6 CASSQGLAGGLRYSSYEQYF TGTGCCAGCAGCCAAGGACTAGCGGGAGGGCTACGATACTCTTCCTACGAGCAGTACTTC
. once TRBJ1-1 TRBV19 CASRLRGTMNTEAFF TGTGCCAGTAGACTTAGGGGGACCATGAACACTGAAGCTTTCTTT
TRBD1 . TRBJ1-1 TRBV5-1 CASSPTRQGARTEAFF TGCGCCAGCAGCCCGACTCGACAGGGGGCGAGGACTGAAGCTTTCTTT
TRBD1 . TRBJ2-7 TRBV5-1 CASSFHSGQGLYEQYF TGCGCCAGCAGCTTCCATTCGGGACAGGGTTTATACGAGCAGTACTTC
. . TRBJ1-6 TRBV6-1 CASSDQTDNSPLHF TGTGCCAGCAGTGACCAGACAGATAATTCACCCCTCCACTTT
. . TRBJ2-1 TRBV19 CASREQGLINEQFF TGTGCCAGTAGGGAACAGGGATTGATCAATGAGCAGTTCTTC
. . TRBJ2-7 TRBV14 CASSHSGVRVYEQYF TGTGCCAGCAGCCACTCAGGGGTCCGGGTCTACGAGCAGTACTTC
. few TRBJ1-1 TRBV18 CASSPEGNTEAFF TGTGCCAGCTCACCAGAAGGGAACACTGAAGCTTTCTTT
TRBD1 . TRBJ1-2 TRBV27 CASSLSGTELDYGYTF TGTGCCAGCAGTTTATCAGGGACAGAGCTGGACTATGGCTACACCTTC
TRBD1 . TRBJ2-7 TRBV6-6 CASGRTGKIYEQYF TGTGCCAGCGGCCGGACAGGGAAGATCTACGAGCAGTACTTC
. . TRBJ2-7 TRBV27 CASSPRTTGYEQYF TGTGCCAGCAGTCCGCGGACTACAGGCTACGAGCAGTACTTC
. . TRBJ2-3 TRBV6-5 CASSPTGSGADTQYF TGTGCCAGCAGCCCCACGGGATCGGGGGCAGATACGCAGTATTTT
. . TRBJ2-2 TRBV9 CASSVDPGGQGTGELFF TGTGCCAGCAGCGTAGATCCTGGTGGTCAGGGCACCGGGGAGCTGTTTTTT
. . TRBJ2-3 TRBV15 CATSSGGAGVQDTQYF TGTGCCACCAGCAGTGGGGGGGCGGGAGTTCAAGATACGCAGTATTTT
. . TRBJ2-1 TRBV30 CAWRYVDNYNEQFF TGTGCCTGGAGATATGTTGATAACTACAATGAGCAGTTCTTC
. . TRBJ2-7 TRBV7-2 CASSLATYEQYF TGTGCCAGCAGCTTAGCTACCTACGAGCAGTACTTC
TRBD2 . TRBJ2-7 TRBV4-2 CASSQAIWSTSGRFDEQYF TGTGCCAGCAGCCAAGCCATTTGGTCGACTAGCGGGAGGTTCGACGAGCAGTACTTC
. once TRBJ2-1 TRBV5-1 CASRLVRGDEQFF TGCGCCAGCAGACTAGTCCGAGGCGATGAGCAGTTCTTC